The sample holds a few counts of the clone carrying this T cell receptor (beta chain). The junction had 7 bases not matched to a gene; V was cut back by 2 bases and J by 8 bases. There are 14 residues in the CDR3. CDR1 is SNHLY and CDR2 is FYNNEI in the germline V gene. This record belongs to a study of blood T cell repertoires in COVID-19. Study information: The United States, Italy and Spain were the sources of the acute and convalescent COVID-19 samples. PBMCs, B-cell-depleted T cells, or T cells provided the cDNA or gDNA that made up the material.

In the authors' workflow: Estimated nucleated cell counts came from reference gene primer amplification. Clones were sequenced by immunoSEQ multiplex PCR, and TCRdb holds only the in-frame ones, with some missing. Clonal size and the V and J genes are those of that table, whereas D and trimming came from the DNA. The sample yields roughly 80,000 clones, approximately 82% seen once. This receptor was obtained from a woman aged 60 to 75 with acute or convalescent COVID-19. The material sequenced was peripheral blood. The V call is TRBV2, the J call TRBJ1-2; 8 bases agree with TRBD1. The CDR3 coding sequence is TGTGCCAGCAGTGAACAGGGCAGGGGGCTGGGCTACACCTTC. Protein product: CASSEQGRGLGYTF.